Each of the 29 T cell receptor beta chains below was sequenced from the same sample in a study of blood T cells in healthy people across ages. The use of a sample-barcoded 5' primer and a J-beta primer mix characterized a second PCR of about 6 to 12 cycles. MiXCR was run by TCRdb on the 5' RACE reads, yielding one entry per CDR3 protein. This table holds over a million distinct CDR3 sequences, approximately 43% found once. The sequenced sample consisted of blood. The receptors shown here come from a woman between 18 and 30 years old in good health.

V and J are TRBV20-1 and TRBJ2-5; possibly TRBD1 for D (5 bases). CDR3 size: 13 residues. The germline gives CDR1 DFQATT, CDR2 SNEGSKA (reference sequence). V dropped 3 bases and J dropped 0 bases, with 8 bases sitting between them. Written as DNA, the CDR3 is TGCAGTGCTAGGAGACAGAACCAAGAGACCCAGTACTTC. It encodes CSARRQNQETQYF.

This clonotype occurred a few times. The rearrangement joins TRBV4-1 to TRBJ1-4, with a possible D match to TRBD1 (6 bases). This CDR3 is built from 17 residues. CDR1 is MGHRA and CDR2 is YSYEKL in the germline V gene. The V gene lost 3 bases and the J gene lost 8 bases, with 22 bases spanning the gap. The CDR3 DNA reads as TGCGCCAGCAGCCACTCGATCCTAGGGGGTTTGGGGGAAAAACTGTTTTTT. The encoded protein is CASSHSILGGLGEKLFF.

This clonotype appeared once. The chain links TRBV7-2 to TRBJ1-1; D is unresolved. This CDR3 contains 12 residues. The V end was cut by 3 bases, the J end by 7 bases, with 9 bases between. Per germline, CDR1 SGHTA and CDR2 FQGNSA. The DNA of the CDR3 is TGTGCCAGCAGCTTTGACAAGATTGAAGCTTTCTTT. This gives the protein CASSFDKIEAFF.

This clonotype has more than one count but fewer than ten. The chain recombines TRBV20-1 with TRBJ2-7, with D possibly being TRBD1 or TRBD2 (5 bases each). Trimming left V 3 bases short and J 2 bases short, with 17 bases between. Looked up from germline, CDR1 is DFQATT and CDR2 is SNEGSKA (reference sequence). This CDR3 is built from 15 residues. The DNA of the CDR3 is TGCAGTGCTAGCAAGGGACCTGCGAGTACCTACGAGCAGTACTTC. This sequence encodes CSASKGPASTYEQYF.

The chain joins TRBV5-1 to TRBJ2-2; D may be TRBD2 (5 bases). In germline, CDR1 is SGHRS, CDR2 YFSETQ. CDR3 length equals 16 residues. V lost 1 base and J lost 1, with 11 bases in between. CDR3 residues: CASSLLGGLNTGELFF. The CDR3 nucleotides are TGCGCCAGCAGCTTGCTAGGCGGGTTGAACACCGGGGAGCTGTTTTTT.

CDR3 protein: CASRPDRGYYGYTF. DNA of the CDR3: TGTGCCAGCAGACCCGACAGGGGGTATTATGGCTACACCTTC. The rearrangement uses TRBV6-6 and TRBJ1-2; 9 bases align to TRBD1. The CDR3 runs to 14 residues. The germline gives CDR1 MNHNY, CDR2 SVGAGI (reference sequence). V was clipped by 6 bases and J by 5 bases; unmatched bases: 7.

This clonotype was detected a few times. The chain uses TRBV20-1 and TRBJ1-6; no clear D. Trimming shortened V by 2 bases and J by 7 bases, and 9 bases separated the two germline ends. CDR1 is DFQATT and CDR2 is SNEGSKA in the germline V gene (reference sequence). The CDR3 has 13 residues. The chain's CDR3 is CSARRTRNSPLHF. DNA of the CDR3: TGCAGTGCTAGAAGGACGCGAAATTCACCCCTCCACTTT.

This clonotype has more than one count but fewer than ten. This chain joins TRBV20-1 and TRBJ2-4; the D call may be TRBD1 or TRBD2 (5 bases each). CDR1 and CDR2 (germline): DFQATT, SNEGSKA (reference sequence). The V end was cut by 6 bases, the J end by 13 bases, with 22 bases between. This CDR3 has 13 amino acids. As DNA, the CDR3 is TGCAGTGCCTGGGACGGAGCTACGAGAGGGCAGTACTTC. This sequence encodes CSAWDGATRGQYF.

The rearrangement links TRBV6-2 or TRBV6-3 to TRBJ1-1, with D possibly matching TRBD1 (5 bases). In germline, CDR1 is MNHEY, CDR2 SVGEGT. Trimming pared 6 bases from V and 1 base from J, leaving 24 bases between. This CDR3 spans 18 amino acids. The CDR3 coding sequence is TGTGCCAGCAGAAACCTCCTACCAAGGGACGGCAGGAACACTGAAGCTTTCTTT. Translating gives CASRNLLPRDGRNTEAFF.

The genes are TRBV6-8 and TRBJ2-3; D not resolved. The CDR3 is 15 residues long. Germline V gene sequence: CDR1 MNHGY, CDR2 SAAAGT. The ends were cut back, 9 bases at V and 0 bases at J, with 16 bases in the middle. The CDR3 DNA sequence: TGTGCCAGGAGGTTCGACACCTCTAGCACAGATACGCAGTATTTT. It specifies CARRFDTSSTDTQYF.

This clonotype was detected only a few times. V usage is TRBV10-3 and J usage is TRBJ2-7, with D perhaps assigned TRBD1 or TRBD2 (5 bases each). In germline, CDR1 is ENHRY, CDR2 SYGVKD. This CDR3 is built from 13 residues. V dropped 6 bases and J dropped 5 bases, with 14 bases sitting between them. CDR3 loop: CAISGTEGHEQYF. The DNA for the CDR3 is TGTGCCATCAGCGGGACCGAAGGACACGAGCAGTACTTC.

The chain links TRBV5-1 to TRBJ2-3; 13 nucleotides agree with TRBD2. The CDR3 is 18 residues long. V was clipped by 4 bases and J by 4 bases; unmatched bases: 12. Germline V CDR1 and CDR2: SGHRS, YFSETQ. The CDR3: CASSLYAGLAGAADTQYF. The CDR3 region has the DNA TGCGCCAGCAGCCTTTACGCAGGACTAGCGGGGGCGGCAGATACGCAGTATTTT. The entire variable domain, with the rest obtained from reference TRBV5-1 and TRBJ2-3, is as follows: KAGVTQTPRYLIKTRGQQVTLSCSPISGHRSVSWYQQTPGQGLQFLFEYFSETQRNKGNFPGRFSGRQFSNSRSEMNVSTLELGDSALYLCASSLYAGLAGAADTQYFGPGTRLTVL.

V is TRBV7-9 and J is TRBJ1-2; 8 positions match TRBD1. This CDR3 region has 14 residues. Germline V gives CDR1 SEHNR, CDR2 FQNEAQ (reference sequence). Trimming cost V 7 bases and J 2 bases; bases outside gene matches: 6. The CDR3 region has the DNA TGTGCCAGCATGAGGACAGGGTTCAACTATGGCTACACCTTC. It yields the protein CASMRTGFNYGYTF.

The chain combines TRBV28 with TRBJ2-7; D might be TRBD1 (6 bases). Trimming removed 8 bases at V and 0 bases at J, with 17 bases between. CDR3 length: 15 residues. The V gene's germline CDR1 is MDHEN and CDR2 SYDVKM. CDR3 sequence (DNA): TGTGCCAGCTGTTACTCCCGGGACATCTCCTACGAGCAGTACTTC. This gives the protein CASCYSRDISYEQYF.

The chain's CDR3 is CASSLMGLQETQYF. In DNA form, the CDR3 reads TGCGCCAGCAGCTTGATGGGACTCCAAGAGACCCAGTACTTC. The rearrangement links TRBV5-1 to TRBJ2-5; perhaps TRBD2 as D (6 bases). The V and J ends lost 1 base and 1 base respectively, with 8 bases between them. CDR1 is SGHRS and CDR2 is YFSETQ in the germline V gene. The CDR3 consists of 14 residues.

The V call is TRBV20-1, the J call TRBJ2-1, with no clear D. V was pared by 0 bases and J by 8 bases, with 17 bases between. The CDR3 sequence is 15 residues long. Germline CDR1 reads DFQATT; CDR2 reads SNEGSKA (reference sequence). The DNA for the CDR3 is TGCAGTGCTAGAGAGGCCCGGACCGCCTGGGATGAGCAGTTCTTC. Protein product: CSAREARTAWDEQFF.

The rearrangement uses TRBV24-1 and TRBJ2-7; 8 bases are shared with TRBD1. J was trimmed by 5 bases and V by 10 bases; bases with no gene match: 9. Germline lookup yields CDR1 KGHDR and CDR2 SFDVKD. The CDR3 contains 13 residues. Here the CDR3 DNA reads TGTGCCACTGCGCGGACAGGGAGGCACGAGCAGTACTTC. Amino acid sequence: CATARTGRHEQYF.

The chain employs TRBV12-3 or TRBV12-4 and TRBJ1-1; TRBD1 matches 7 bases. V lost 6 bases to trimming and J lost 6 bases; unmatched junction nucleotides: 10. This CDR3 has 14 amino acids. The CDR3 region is CASSRRQGSSEAFF. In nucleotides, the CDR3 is TGTGCCAGCAGCCGACGACAGGGTTCGTCTGAAGCTTTCTTT.

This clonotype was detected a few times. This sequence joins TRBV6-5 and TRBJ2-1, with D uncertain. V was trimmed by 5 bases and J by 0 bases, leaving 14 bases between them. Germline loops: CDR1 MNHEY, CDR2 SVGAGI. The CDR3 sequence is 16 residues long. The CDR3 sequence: CASSRNYQSSYNEQFF. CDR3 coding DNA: TGTGCCAGCAGTCGGAATTACCAAAGCTCCTACAATGAGCAGTTCTTC.

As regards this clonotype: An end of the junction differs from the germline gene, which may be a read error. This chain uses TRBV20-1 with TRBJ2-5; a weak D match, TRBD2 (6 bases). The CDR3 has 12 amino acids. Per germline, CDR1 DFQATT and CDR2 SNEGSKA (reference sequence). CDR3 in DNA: TGCGGTGCTAGCGTAGCGAGCTACGGGCAGTACTTC. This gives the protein CGASVASYGQYF.

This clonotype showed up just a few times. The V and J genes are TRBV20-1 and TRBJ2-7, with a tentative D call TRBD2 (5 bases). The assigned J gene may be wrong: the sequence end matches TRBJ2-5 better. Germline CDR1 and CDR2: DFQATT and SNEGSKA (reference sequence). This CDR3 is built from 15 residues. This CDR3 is CSAREETWRRETQYF. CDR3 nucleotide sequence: TGCAGTGCTAGAGAGGAGACATGGAGGAGGGAGACCCAGTACTTC.

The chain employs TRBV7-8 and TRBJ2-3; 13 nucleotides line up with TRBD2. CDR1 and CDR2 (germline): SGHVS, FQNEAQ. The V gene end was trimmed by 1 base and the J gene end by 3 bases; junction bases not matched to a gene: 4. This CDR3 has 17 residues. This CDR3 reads CASSLGLTSGRTDTQYF. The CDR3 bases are TGTGCCAGCAGCTTAGGATTGACTAGCGGGAGGACAGATACGCAGTATTTT. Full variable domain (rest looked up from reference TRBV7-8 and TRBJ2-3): GAGVSQSPRYKVAKRGQDVALRCDPISGHVSLFWYQQALGQGPEFLTYFQNEAQLDKSGLPSDRFFAERPEGSVSTLKIQRTQQEDSAVYLCASSLGLTSGRTDTQYFGPGTRLTVL.

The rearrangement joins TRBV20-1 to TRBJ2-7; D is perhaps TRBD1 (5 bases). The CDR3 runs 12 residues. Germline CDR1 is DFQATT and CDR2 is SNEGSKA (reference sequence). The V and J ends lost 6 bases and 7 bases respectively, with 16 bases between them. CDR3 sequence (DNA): TGCAGTGCGGAAAGACAGAGTGGTGAGCAGTACTTC. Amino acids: CSAERQSGEQYF.

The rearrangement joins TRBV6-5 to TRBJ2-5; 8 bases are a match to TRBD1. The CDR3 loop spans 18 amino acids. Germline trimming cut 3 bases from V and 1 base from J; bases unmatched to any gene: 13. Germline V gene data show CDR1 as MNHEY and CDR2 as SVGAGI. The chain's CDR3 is CASSYPQDRARPQETQYF. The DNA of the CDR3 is TGTGCCAGCAGTTATCCCCAGGACAGGGCTAGACCCCAAGAGACCCAGTACTTC.

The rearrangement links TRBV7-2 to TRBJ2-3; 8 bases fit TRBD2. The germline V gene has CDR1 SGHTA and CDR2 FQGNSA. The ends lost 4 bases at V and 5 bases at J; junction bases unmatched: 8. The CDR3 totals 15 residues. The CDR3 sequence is CASSSTGTSGDTQYF. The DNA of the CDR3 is TGTGCCAGCAGCTCTACCGGGACTAGTGGAGATACGCAGTATTTT.

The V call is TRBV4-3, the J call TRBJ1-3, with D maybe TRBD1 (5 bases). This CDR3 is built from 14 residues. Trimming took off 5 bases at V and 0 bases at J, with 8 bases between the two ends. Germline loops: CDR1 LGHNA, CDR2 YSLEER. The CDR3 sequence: CASSYDSSGNTIYF. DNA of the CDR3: TGCGCCAGCAGCTACGACAGCTCTGGAAACACCATATATTTT.

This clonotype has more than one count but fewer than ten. CDR3 nucleotide sequence: TGCAGTGCTAATCCGGGCCGCAATGAGCAGTTCTTC. Encoded protein: CSANPGRNEQFF. The V and J genes are TRBV20-1 and TRBJ2-1; D gene ambiguous. This CDR3 has 12 amino acids. Trimming stripped 4 bases from V and 6 bases from J, with 10 bases between. From germline, CDR1 is DFQATT and CDR2 SNEGSKA (reference sequence).

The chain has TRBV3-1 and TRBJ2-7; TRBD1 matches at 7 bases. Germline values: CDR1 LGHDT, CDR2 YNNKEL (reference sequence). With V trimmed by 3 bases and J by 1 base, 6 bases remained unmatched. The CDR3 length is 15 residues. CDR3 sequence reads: CASSHTTGVSYEQYF. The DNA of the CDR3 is TGTGCCAGCAGCCACACAACAGGGGTTTCCTACGAGCAGTACTTC.

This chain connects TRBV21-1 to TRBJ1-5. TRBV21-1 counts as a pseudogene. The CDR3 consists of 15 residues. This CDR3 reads CASSKGVGFGQPQHF. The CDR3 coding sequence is TGTGCCAGCAGCAAAGGTGTGGGGTTCGGTCAGCCCCAGCATTTT.